The T cell receptor beta chain under discussion was sequenced for a study of T cells after yellow fever vaccination. The table lists this clonotype with a few counts. Antigen specificity is unknown. 5'RACE template switching added a universal primer site and UMIs to TCR cDNA. TCRdb independently ran MiXCR on the 5' RACE reads; one entry per CDR3 protein. This table holds some 500,000 distinct CDR3 sequences, roughly 14% found once. Regarding the study as a whole: Just a small share of clonotypes turned up in the CD4 compartment as well as the CD8 compartment. Peak timing came faster in the weaker secondary response, day 5 versus 15. Primary-vaccination clones mostly resurfaced post-booster (around 96% CD4, roughly 90% CD8).

Germline V CDR1 and CDR2: DFQATT, SNEGSKA (reference sequence). CDR3 size: 17 residues. Unmatched junction bases numbered 18, after V lost 1 base and J lost 9 bases. Sequences were derived from PBMCs, sampled on the day of the yellow fever booster vaccination. V and J are TRBV20-1 and TRBJ2-7; 10 bases are shared with TRBD2. This receptor was taken from a young man who received the YFV17D yellow fever vaccine. CDR3 in DNA: TGCAGTGCTAGAGTGGCTAGCGGGAGTAAAGGAACTACGGTGCAGTACTTC. Encoded protein: CSARVASGSKGTTVQYF.